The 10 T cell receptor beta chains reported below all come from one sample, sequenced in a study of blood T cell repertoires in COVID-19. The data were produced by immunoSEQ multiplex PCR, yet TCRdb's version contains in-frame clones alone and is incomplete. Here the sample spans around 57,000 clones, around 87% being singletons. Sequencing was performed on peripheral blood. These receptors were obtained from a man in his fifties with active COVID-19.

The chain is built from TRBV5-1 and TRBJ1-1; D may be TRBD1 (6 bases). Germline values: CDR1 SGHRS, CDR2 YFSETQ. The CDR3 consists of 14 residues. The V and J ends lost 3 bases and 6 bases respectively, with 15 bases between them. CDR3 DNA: TGCGCCAGCAGCTCCCTAGGGGGTCGCGCTGAAGCTTTCTTT. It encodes CASSSLGGRAEAFF. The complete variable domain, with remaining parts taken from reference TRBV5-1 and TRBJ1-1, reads KAGVTQTPRYLIKTRGQQVTLSCSPISGHRSVSWYQQTPGQGLQFLFEYFSETQRNKGNFPGRFSGRQFSNSRSEMNVSTLELGDSALYLCASSSLGGRAEAFFGQGTRLTVV.

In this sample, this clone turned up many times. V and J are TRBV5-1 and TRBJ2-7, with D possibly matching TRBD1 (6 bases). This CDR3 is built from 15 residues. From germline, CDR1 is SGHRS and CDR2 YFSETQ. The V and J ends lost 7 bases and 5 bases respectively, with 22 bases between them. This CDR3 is CASRLRGDGMHEQYF. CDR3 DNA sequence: TGCGCCAGCCGCCTCAGGGGCGACGGTATGCACGAGCAGTACTTC.

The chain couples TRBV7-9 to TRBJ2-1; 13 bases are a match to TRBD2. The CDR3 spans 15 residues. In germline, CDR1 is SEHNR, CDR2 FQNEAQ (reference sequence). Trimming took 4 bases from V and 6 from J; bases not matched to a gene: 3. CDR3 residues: CASSSTSGGSNEQFF. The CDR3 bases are TGTGCCAGCAGCTCGACTAGCGGGGGGTCCAATGAGCAGTTCTTC.

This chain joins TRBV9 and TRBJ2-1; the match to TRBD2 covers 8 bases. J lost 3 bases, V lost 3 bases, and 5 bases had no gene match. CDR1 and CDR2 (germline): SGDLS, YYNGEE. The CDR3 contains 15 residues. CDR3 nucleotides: TGTGCCAGCAGCGGACCTAGCGGGCTCTACAATGAGCAGTTCTTC. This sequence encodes CASSGPSGLYNEQFF.

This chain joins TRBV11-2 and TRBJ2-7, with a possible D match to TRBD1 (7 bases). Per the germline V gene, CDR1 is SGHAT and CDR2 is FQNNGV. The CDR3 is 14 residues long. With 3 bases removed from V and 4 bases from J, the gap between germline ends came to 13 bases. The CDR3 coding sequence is TGTGCCAGCAGCTTGGCCAGGGGGGCGTACGAGCAGTACTTC. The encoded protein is CASSLARGAYEQYF.

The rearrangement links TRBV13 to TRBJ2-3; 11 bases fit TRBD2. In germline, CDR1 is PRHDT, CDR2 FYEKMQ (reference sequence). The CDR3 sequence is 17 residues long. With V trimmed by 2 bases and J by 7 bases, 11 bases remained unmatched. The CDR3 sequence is CASSLSPATSGNYTQYF. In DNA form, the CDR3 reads TGTGCCAGCAGCTTATCCCCCGCGACTAGCGGGAATTATACGCAGTATTTT.

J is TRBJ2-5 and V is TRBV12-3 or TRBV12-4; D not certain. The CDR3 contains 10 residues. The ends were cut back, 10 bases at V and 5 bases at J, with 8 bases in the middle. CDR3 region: CATSRETQYF. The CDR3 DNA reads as TGTGCCACCTCCCGGGAGACCCAGTACTTC.

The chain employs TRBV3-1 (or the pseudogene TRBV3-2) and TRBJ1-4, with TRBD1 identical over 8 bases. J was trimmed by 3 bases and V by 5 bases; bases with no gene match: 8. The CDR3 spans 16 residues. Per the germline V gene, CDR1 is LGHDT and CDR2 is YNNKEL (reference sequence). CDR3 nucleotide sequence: TGTGCCAGCAGCGACACCTGGACAGGGTCTAATGAAAAACTGTTTTTT. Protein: CASSDTWTGSNEKLFF.

This CDR3 is CASSTGLSSDEQFF. The CDR3 bases are TGTGCCAGCAGTACGGGACTATCTTCTGATGAGCAGTTCTTC. The chain recombines TRBV7-9 with TRBJ2-1; 7 nucleotides agree with TRBD2. V lost 6 bases, J lost 8 bases, and 10 bases stayed unmatched. CDR1 and CDR2 from the germline V gene are SEHNR and FQNEAQ (reference sequence). This CDR3 is built from 14 residues.

CDR3 nucleotides: TGTGCCAGTAGGGCTGGCGGCAGGGGAGGGGGTAGCAATCAGCCCCAGCATTTT. Its protein is CASRAGGRGGGSNQPQHF. The chain employs TRBV19 and TRBJ1-5; TRBD1 is a possible D gene (6 bases). Trimming took 6 bases from V and 0 from J, leaving 21 bases between them. The CDR3 runs 18 residues. Germline values: CDR1 LNHDA, CDR2 SQIVND (reference sequence).